This entry concerns a single T cell receptor beta chain. CDR3 size: 15 residues. Trimming cost V 3 bases and J 3 bases; bases outside gene matches: 7. CDR1 is ENHRY and CDR2 is SYGVKD in the germline V gene. The data derive from a study of cytomegalovirus exposure and HLA in healthy donors. The assay was immunoSEQ multiplex PCR, and TCRdb's table has in-frame clones only and misses some. The sample yields 60,000 to 85,000 clones, 94% seen once. V is TRBV10-3 and J is TRBJ2-7; 8 positions agree with TRBD1. The clonotype originates from a man younger than 30 in good health and CMV-seropositive. The specimen sequenced was PBMCs. The CDR3 region is CAISEGQGRYYEQYF. The CDR3 nucleotides are TGTGCCATCAGTGAAGGACAGGGTAGGTACTACGAGCAGTACTTC.